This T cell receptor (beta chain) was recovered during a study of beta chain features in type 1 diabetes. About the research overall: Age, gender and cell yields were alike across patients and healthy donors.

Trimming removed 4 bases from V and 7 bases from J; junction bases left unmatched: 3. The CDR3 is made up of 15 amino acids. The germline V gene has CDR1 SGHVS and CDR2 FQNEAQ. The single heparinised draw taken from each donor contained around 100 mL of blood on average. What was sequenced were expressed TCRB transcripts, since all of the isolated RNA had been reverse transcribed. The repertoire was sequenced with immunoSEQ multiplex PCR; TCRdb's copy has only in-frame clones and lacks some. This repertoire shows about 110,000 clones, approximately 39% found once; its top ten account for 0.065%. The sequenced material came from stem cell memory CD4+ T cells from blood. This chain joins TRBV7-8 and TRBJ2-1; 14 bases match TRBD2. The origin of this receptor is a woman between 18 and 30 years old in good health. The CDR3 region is CASSWGLAGVNEQFF. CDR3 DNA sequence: TGTGCCAGCAGCTGGGGACTAGCGGGAGTGAATGAGCAGTTCTTC.